What follows describes a single TCR beta chain. Many counts were recorded for this clonotype. What antigen it recognizes has not been identified. Base-call qualities are not available, and no considerably larger clone is one nucleotide away. This sample was included in a study of human T cells and chemical hapten exposure (dated by TCRdb to 2020 to 2022). For context, the study as a whole: For sensitization, 2% DPC in acetone was applied to a 2 cm by 2 cm area of upper inner arm skin. Libraries were pooled for sequencing, and per-sample TCR yields varied mainly because of small differences in library volumes within the pool. For TCR sequencing, blood came from twenty-nine alopecia patients at anywhere from one to four time points (pre-sensitization, 2, 6 and 24 weeks). The mostly female patient cohort included alopecia areata with under or over 50% scalp involvement, alopecia totalis and alopecia universalis. Patch tests used Finn chambers with 0.01% DPC on the upper back, scored after 6 days by International Contact Dermatitis Research Group standards. Peripheral blood TCR repertoire changes were tracked in vivo in alopecia patients during primary and secondary sensitization to the hapten diphenylcyclopropenone (DPC). Blood was sampled from patients pre-sensitization (week 0) and at 2, 6 and about 24 weeks after DPC sensitization. Throughout the study period of 20 to 25 weeks, patients also received therapeutic DPC doses to the scalp every week.

In the paper's terms, the time point label means: pre-sensitization, week 0. The sample's treatment or condition label is to be understood as: therapeutic diphenylcyclopropenone sensitization with weekly scalp DPC. At every patch-test visit, the blood draw took place before the patch test was put on. Patients were eligible if aged 18 to 70, diagnosed with alopecia and judged suitable for DPC therapy, and pregnant patients were excluded. Total RNA was extracted from unfractionated whole blood collected in Tempus Blood RNA tubes. Libraries were made using RACE. The sequencer listed for this sample is NextSeq 500. During library preparation, unique molecular identifiers were attached to individual cDNA molecules so that TCRs could be counted quantitatively and reproducibly. For every blood RNA sample, sequencing covered both the TCR alpha and TCR beta chains. As for how the authors treated the data: Samples had a median of 95,638 TCRs, with a range from roughly 23,224 to 700,000. V, J and CDR3 annotation of the TCR reads was performed with the Decombinator software suite. For PS versus PT1 abundance plots, all samples were subsampled to the same number of TCRs (28,000). TCRs were defined as expanded if absent before sensitization and observed at least eight times at the 2-week time point. In TCRdb, the public reads were trimmed at Q25 with fastp and aligned with MiXCR, with productive beta chains retained. Duplicate CDR3 protein sequences are folded into a single record with the most common DNA and genes. The V and J calls come from TCRdb's annotation, not from the publication. The sample contains some 400,000 distinct CDR3 sequences, roughly 4.6% of them found a single time. The ten largest make up 2% to 3% of the sample.

Broader findings and caveats from the paper: After repeated subsampling, the strength of the expansion versus patch-test correlation and the threshold at which it became significant changed. Compared with pre-sensitization or healthy control sets, expanded TCRs formed significantly more large CDR3 similarity clusters, which is consistent with antigen-driven responses. Alopecia, a presumed autoimmune disease, was present in all patients, so the immune response of the patients might differ from that of healthy individuals. Patch test score was positively correlated with the number of PT1 expanded TCRs, with significance at thresholds 8, 16 and 32 but not at 4. DPC sensitization did not change the number of TCRs with a frequency above 1 in 1000, and there was no evidence of changes in global repertoire structure.

CDR1 is given as MNHEY and CDR2 as SVGAGI, both from the germline V gene. The CDR3 numbers 14 residues from cysteine through phenylalanine. Only CDR3 DNA is held: 42 bases, read in frame from base 1. V loses 6 bases of germline sequence and J loses 5 bases, and the interval between the two ends is 16 bases. The sequence was obtained from a woman between 45 and 60 years old with alopecia areata. Some clones in this sample may be carry-over from other donors' samples. This specimen consisted of whole blood, obtained in connection with sensitization to the hapten diphenylcyclopropenone (DPC). Here the chain combines TRBV6-5 and TRBJ1-2; the D gene cannot be named for sure. The DNA sequence follows: TGTGCCAGCAGCGAAACCCGGACTCCTTATGGCTACACCTTC. It translates as CASSETRTPYGYTF.